Sequencing of this TCR beta chain was carried out in a study of OX40 agonist ivuxolimab in advanced cancers. Repertoires were generated with immunoSEQ multiplex PCR, while TCRdb's copy carries only in-frame clones and drops some. The table lists tens of thousands of clones, roughly nine tenths of them singletons. The V end lost 3 bases, the J end lost 6 bases, and 11 bases lay between the germline ends. Germline lookup yields CDR1 MDHEN and CDR2 SYDVKM. The CDR3 is 13 residues long. This sequence was found in an adult with an advanced solid tumor such as melanoma, head and neck, liver or kidney cancer. The material was CD4+ or CD8+ T cells sorted from blood, obtained in a trial of the OX40 agonist ivuxolimab. V is TRBV28 and J is TRBJ1-2; weak D call: TRBD1 (5 bases). This chain's CDR3 is CASSLAGGDGYTF. The CDR3 bases are TGTGCCAGCAGTTTGGCCGGAGGGGATGGCTACACCTTC.